These 10 T cell receptor beta chains share one sample of origin, sequenced in a study of spatial heterogeneity in lung cancer. Time point of the sample: blood at routine non-recurrence follow-up after resection. TCRdb reprocessed the 5' RACE reads via MiXCR and lists one record per CDR3 protein. The profile covers 40,000 to 50,000 distinct CDR3 sequences, with about 11% appearing a single time and approximately 17% taken by the ten largest. Material: PBMCs, obtained at follow-up. Every receptor here comes from a female donor with early-stage non-small cell lung cancer.

In its sample, this clonotype was seen once. Relative to the germline gene, one junction end is altered; a read error may explain this. The rearrangement uses TRBV9 and TRBJ2-5, with D possibly TRBD1 on 5 matching bases. The CDR3 totals 16 residues. Per germline, CDR1 SGDLS and CDR2 YYNGEE. CDR3 nucleotide sequence: TGTGCCACCAGCGTAGTCGGGTCAGGGAAACAAGAGACCCAGTACTTC. This translates into CATSVVGSGKQETQYF.

The rearrangement joins TRBV6-2 or TRBV6-3 to TRBJ2-5; D remains unclear. Per the germline V gene, CDR1 is MNHEY and CDR2 is SVGEGT. V lost 6 bases and J lost 1, with 12 bases in between. The CDR3 has 14 residues. CDR3 DNA: TGTGCCAGCAGCCGAGGACCTTTCCAAGAGACCCAGTACTTC. Protein sequence: CASSRGPFQETQYF.

This chain links TRBV7-8 with TRBJ1-5; no clear D gene. CDR1 SGHVS and CDR2 FQNEAQ come from the germline V gene. Trimming took 2 bases from V and 2 from J, leaving 4 bases between them. The CDR3 has 13 amino acids. In DNA form, the CDR3 reads TGTGCCAGCAGCTTAAGGGGCAATCAGCCCCAGCATTTT. Amino acid sequence: CASSLRGNQPQHF.

The V gene is TRBV2, the J gene TRBJ2-1; either TRBD1 or TRBD2 may fit D (5 bases each). The CDR3 loop spans 13 amino acids. Trimming shortened V by 7 bases and J by 3 bases, and 10 bases separated the two germline ends. The germline V gene encodes CDR1 SNHLY and CDR2 FYNNEI. CDR3 amino acids: CASTGANYNEQFF. In nucleotides, the CDR3 is TGTGCCAGCACCGGGGCCAACTACAATGAGCAGTTCTTC.

This clonotype has ten or more counts. The V gene is TRBV6-5, the J gene TRBJ1-2, with a possible D match to TRBD1 (5 bases). This CDR3 has 13 amino acids. Trimming took off 5 bases at V and 4 bases at J, with 11 bases between the two ends. Germline values: CDR1 MNHEY, CDR2 SVGAGI. The CDR3 region has the DNA TGTGCCAGCAGTACCGGGACGGCCTATGGCTACACCTTC. Translation: CASSTGTAYGYTF.

This chain uses TRBV11-2 with TRBJ2-1, with 9 bases identical to TRBD2. Germline CDR1 reads SGHAT; CDR2 reads FQNNGV. The CDR3 loop spans 18 amino acids. Trimming at V came to 2 bases and at J to 13 bases, leaving 21 bases not matched to a gene. The CDR3 DNA reads TGTGCCAGCAGCTTACTCCCTCACGATACTAGCGGGCATCCAACCCAGTTCTTC. This codes for CASSLLPHDTSGHPTQFF.

The table lists this clonotype with a few counts. The chain has TRBV27 and TRBJ2-1; D is undetermined. The CDR3 has 15 residues. Trimming removed 0 bases from V and 3 bases from J, with 9 bases in between. Germline V gene sequence: CDR1 MNHEY, CDR2 SMNVEV (reference sequence). The CDR3 bases are TGTGCCAGCAGTTTATCGGTAGGGATCTACAATGAGCAGTTCTTC. Translating it yields CASSLSVGIYNEQFF.

V is TRBV28 and J is TRBJ2-4, with 7 bases lining up with TRBD1. V lost 5 bases, J lost 0 bases, and 7 bases stayed unmatched. Per germline, CDR1 MDHEN and CDR2 SYDVKM. The CDR3 extends over 16 amino acids. The CDR3 nucleotides are TGTGCCAGCAGTGAAGAAGGGGGCCCAGCCAAAAACATTCAGTACTTC. Translation: CASSEEGGPAKNIQYF.

V usage is TRBV7-2 and J usage is TRBJ2-3; 9 positions agree with TRBD1. There are 15 residues in the CDR3. Germline V lookup: CDR1 SGHTA, CDR2 FQGNSA. V shed 0 bases, J shed 3 bases, and the junction held 1 base outside the gene matches. The CDR3 DNA sequence: TGTGCCAGCAGCTTAGCGGGACAGGGAACAGATACGCAGTATTTT. Encoded protein: CASSLAGQGTDTQYF. The full variable domain, with the rest looked up from reference TRBV7-2 and TRBJ2-3, is GAGVSQSPSNKVTEKGKDVELRCDPISGHTALYWYRQSLGQGLEFLIYFQGNSAPDKSGLPSDRFSAERTGGSVSTLTIQRTQQEDSAVYLCASSLAGQGTDTQYFGPGTRLTVL.

The table lists this clonotype with many counts. In DNA, the CDR3 is TGTGCCAGCAGACGACAGCCTAACACTGAAGCTTTCTTT. As protein: CASRRQPNTEAFF. This chain links TRBV25-1 with TRBJ1-1; TRBD1 might be the D (5 bases). V lost 6 bases and J lost 2, with 10 bases in between. CDR3 length: 13 amino acids. The germline V gene has CDR1 MGHDK and CDR2 SYGVNS.